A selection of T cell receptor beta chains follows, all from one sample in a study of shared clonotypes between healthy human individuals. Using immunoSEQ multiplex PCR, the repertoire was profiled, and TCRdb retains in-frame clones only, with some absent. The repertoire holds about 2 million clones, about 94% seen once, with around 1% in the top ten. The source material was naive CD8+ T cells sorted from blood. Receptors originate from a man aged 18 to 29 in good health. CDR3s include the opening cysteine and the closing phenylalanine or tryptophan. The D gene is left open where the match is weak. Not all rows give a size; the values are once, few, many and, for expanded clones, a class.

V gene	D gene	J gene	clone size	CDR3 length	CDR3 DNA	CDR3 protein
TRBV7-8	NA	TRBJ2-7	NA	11	TGTGCCAGCAGCGCCAACGGGGAGCAGTACTTC	CASSANGEQYF
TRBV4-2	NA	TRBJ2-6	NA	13	TGTGCCAGCAGCCAAGGGGGGGCCAACGTCCTGACTTTC	CASSQGGANVLTF
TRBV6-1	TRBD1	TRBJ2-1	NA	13	TGTGCCGGGACAGGGGGCGGATACAATGAGCAGTTCTTC	CAGTGGGYNEQFF
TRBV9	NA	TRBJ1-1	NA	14	TGTGCCAGCAGCACCCCTGAGGGAAACACTGAAGCTTTCTTT	CASSTPEGNTEAFF
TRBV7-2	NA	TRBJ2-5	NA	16	TGTGCCAGCAGCTTAGAGGGCTGGGGGTGGGAAGAGACCCAGTACTTC	CASSLEGWGWEETQYF
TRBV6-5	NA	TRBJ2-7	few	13	TGTGCCAGCAGGGGCGACGGCTCCTACGAGCAGTACTTC	CASRGDGSYEQYF
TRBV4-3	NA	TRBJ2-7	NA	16	TGCGCCAGCAGCCAAGATCGGGTGGACCAAGCCTACGAGCAGTACTTC	CASSQDRVDQAYEQYF
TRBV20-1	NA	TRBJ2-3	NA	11	TGCAGTGCCCCACAGGGTGATACGCAGTATTTT	CSAPQGDTQYF
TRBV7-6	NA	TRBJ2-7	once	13	TGTGCCAGCAGCCCGGGACGGGGTTACGAGCAGTACTTC	CASSPGRGYEQYF
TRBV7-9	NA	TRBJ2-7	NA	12	TGTGCCAGCACCAAGCCGGGGCGCGAGCAGTACTTC	CASTKPGREQYF
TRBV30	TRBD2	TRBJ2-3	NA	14	TGTGCCTGGAGTAGACTAGCGGGAGCAGATACGCAGTATTTT	CAWSRLAGADTQYF
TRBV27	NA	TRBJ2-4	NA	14	TGTGCCAGCAGCCCGTCAGCAGGAGGAAACATTCAGTACTTC	CASSPSAGGNIQYF
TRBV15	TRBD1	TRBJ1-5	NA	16	TGTGCCACCAGCAGAACAGGGGGTCTGGGCAATCAGCCCCAGCATTTT	CATSRTGGLGNQPQHF
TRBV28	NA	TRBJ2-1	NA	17	TGTGCCAGGAGTAGAAGTAGGGGACGCGACCTCTACAATGAGCAGTTCTTC	CARSRSRGRDLYNEQFF
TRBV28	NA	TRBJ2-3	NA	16	TGTGCCAGCAGTTTGGGAACAGGACTAAGCACAGATACGCAGTATTTT	CASSLGTGLSTDTQYF
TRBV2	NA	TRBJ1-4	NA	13	TGTGCCAGCAGTGCCAGGCATAATGAAAAACTGTTTTTT	CASSARHNEKLFF
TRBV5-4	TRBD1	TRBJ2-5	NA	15	TGTGCCAGCAGCTTTTGGACAGGGGGCGGAGAGACCCAGTACTTC	CASSFWTGGGETQYF
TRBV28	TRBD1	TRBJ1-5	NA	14	TGTGCCAGCAGTATGGACAGGGCTACTCAGCCCCAGCATTTT	CASSMDRATQPQHF
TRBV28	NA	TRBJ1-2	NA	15	TGTGCCAGCAGTTTGATTGAGACAGCCCCGTATGGCTACACCTTC	CASSLIETAPYGYTF
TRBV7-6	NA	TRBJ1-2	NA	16	TGTGCCAGCTCCGGGGGGCGTGAGGAGTTGAACTATGGCTACACCTTC	CASSGGREELNYGYTF